These T cell receptor beta chains were read from a single sample in a study of CD8+ T cells in alopecia areata. The protocol was immunoSEQ multiplex PCR, while the TCRdb copy is restricted to in-frame clones and leaves out a portion. The sample consists of more than 200,000 clones, roughly two thirds of them appearing once. Material: CD4+ T cells sorted from blood, obtained at week 0. The source is a human donor with alopecia areata. CDR3s include the opening cysteine and the closing phenylalanine or tryptophan. Each record gives: CDR3 protein, CDR3 DNA, J gene, D gene, clone size, V gene. A D gene is named only where the DNA matches it firmly. Clone size is stated in some rows and not others, as once, few, many or a class when expanded.

CSVEAPRGVAGGTDTQYF | TGCAGCGTTGAAGCCCCCCGCGGGGTAGCGGGCGGAACAGATACGCAGTATTTT | TRBJ2-3 | TRBD2 | NA | TRBV29-1
CASSLVGRNYGYTF | TGTGCCAGCAGCTTAGTGGGCAGGAACTATGGCTACACCTTC | TRBJ1-2 | NA | NA | TRBV11-2
CASTLGGNQPQHF | TGTGCCAGTACCCTGGGAGGCAATCAGCCCCAGCATTTT | TRBJ1-5 | NA | NA | TRBV19
CASSLTGGSYEQYF | TGTGCCAGCAGCTTGACAGGGGGCTCCTACGAGCAGTACTTC | TRBJ2-7 | TRBD1 | few | TRBV11-1
CASWTGKNTEAFF | TGTGCCTCCTGGACAGGAAAAAACACTGAAGCTTTCTTT | TRBJ1-1 | TRBD1 | once | TRBV30
CSVRDFDYEQYF | TGCAGCGTCCGGGACTTCGACTACGAGCAGTACTTC | TRBJ2-7 | NA | NA | TRBV29-1
CASSPAGAGGPRGEQFF | TGTGCCAGTAGCCCTGCCGGAGCGGGGGGGCCTAGAGGTGAGCAGTTCTTC | TRBJ2-1 | TRBD2 | NA | TRBV19
CASSPRFGTQYF | TGTGCCAGCTCACCAAGGTTCGGGACCCAGTACTTC | TRBJ2-5 | NA | few | TRBV18
CSVLTGGIGGNEQFF | TGCAGCGTACTCACAGGGGGCATAGGAGGCAATGAGCAGTTCTTC | TRBJ2-1 | TRBD1 | NA | TRBV29-1
CASSQDWRTDTQYF | TGCGCCAGCAGCCAGGACTGGAGAACAGATACGCAGTATTTT | TRBJ2-3 | NA | NA | TRBV4-3
CAWSALGLAEKLFF | TGTGCCTGGAGTGCACTAGGACTGGCTGAAAAACTGTTTTTT | TRBJ1-4 | NA | NA | TRBV30
CASSASGEKTQYF | TGTGCCAGCAGTGCCTCAGGGGAAAAGACCCAGTACTTC | TRBJ2-5 | NA | NA | TRBV27
CSVGRIDTQYF | TGCAGCGTTGGCAGGATAGATACGCAGTATTTT | TRBJ2-3 | NA | NA | TRBV29-1
CASSMKRGPQNIQYF | TGTGCCAGCAGCATGAAGCGGGGTCCCCAAAACATTCAGTACTTC | TRBJ2-4 | TRBD2 | NA | TRBV14
CSVGGTGDNEKLFF | TGCAGCGTGGGAGGGACAGGCGATAATGAAAAACTGTTTTTT | TRBJ1-4 | TRBD1 | NA | TRBV29-1
CASSPPGKDTQYF | TGTGCCAGTAGTCCCCCGGGGAAGGATACGCAGTATTTT | TRBJ2-3 | NA | few | TRBV19
CASSIDRVIYEQYF | TGTGCCAGTAGTATTGACAGGGTGATCTACGAGCAGTACTTC | TRBJ2-7 | TRBD1 | once | TRBV19
CAWARGMNTEAFF | TGTGCCTGGGCCAGGGGAATGAACACTGAAGCTTTCTTT | TRBJ1-1 | NA | NA | TRBV30
CASSAHTNEKLFF | TGTGCCAGCAGCGCCCACACCAATGAAAAACTGTTTTTT | TRBJ1-4 | NA | NA | TRBV9
CASSLTGTPGTGELFF | TGTGCCAGCAGCTTAACAGGGACCCCGGGCACCGGGGAGCTGTTTTTT | TRBJ2-2 | NA | NA | TRBV7-3
CSVEGGRGTDTQYF | TGCAGCGTTGAAGGGGGGCGGGGCACAGATACGCAGTATTTT | TRBJ2-3 | NA | NA | TRBV29-1
CASSYTGGPEYF | TGTGCCAGCAGTTACACGGGGGGCCCTGAGTACTTC | TRBJ2-7 | NA | once | TRBV6-5
CASSQGNQGNQPQHF | TGTGCCAGCAGCCAAGGCAATCAGGGAAATCAGCCCCAGCATTTT | TRBJ1-5 | NA | NA | TRBV4-2
CASSYRDRDEQYF | TGTGCCAGCAGTTACAGGGACAGGGACGAGCAGTACTTC | TRBJ2-7 | TRBD1 | NA | TRBV6-5
CASSQGDSTDTQYF | TGCGCCAGCAGCCAGGGAGACAGCACAGATACGCAGTATTTT | TRBJ2-3 | NA | few | TRBV4-3
CASSPLLAGVQETQYF | TGCGCCAGCAGCCCCCTCCTCGCGGGGGTCCAAGAGACCCAGTACTTC | TRBJ2-5 | TRBD2 | NA | TRBV5-1
CAWTLGGPMNTEAFF | TGTGCCTGGACTTTGGGTGGACCCATGAACACTGAAGCTTTCTTT | TRBJ1-1 | NA | NA | TRBV30
CASSLEGFFKAGGQETQYF | TGTGCCAGCAGCTTAGAGGGATTTTTCAAGGCGGGGGGGCAAGAGACCCAGTACTTC | TRBJ2-5 | TRBD2 | NA | TRBV7-8
CASSPDLVKLFF | TGCGCCAGCAGCCCCGACCTCGTAAAACTGTTTTTT | TRBJ1-4 | NA | NA | TRBV4-1
CASSARDRGREQYF | TGTGCCAGCAGTGCCCGGGACAGGGGGCGAGAGCAGTACTTC | TRBJ2-7 | TRBD1 | few | TRBV6-5
CASSMTEGNEQFF | TGCGCCAGCAGCATGACAGAAGGCAATGAGCAGTTCTTC | TRBJ2-1 | NA | NA | TRBV5-1
CASGGSYSNQPQHF | TGTGCCAGTGGGGGAAGTTATAGCAATCAGCCCCAGCATTTT | TRBJ1-5 | NA | NA | TRBV19
CAWPRNPPYGYTF | TGTGCCTGGCCTCGGAACCCCCCTTATGGCTACACCTTC | TRBJ1-2 | NA | NA | TRBV30
CASSPGETQYF | TGTGCCAGCAGTCCGGGCGAGACCCAGTACTTC | TRBJ2-5 | NA | NA | TRBV25-1
CASSFYRGDTQYF | TGCGCCAGCAGCTTCTACAGGGGAGATACGCAGTATTTT | TRBJ2-3 | TRBD1 | few | TRBV5-1
CAWSPGTGNYEQYF | TGTGCCTGGAGCCCGGGGACAGGCAACTACGAGCAGTACTTC | TRBJ2-7 | TRBD1 | NA | TRBV30
CATSSRTGAKNEAFF | TGTGCCACCAGCTCACGGACAGGGGCGAAGAATGAAGCTTTCTTT | TRBJ1-1 | TRBD1 | NA | TRBV15
CAWSVGGHMNTEAFF | TGTGCCTGGAGTGTTGGAGGACATATGAACACTGAAGCTTTCTTT | TRBJ1-1 | NA | NA | TRBV30
CSVEGQGAIYTEAFF | TGCAGCGTTGAAGGCCAGGGGGCGATTTACACTGAAGCTTTCTTT | TRBJ1-1 | TRBD1 | NA | TRBV29-1
CAWGDRENTEAFF | TGTGCCTGGGGGGACAGGGAAAACACTGAAGCTTTCTTT | TRBJ1-1 | TRBD1 | NA | TRBV30
CASSFIEGQARTQYF | TGTGCCAGCAGCTTTATCGAGGGACAGGCTCGTACGCAGTATTTT | TRBJ2-3 | TRBD1 | once | TRBV7-9
CASSTGQPLEGYTF | TGTGCCAGTAGTACGGGACAGCCTCTGGAAGGCTACACCTTC | TRBJ1-2 | TRBD1 | NA | TRBV19
CAWIRQGGYGYTF | TGTGCCTGGATACGACAGGGGGGCTATGGCTACACCTTC | TRBJ1-2 | TRBD1 | NA | TRBV30
CSVALRGVQETQYF | TGCAGCGTTGCCCTACGGGGGGTCCAAGAGACCCAGTACTTC | TRBJ2-5 | TRBD2 | NA | TRBV29-1
CASSAQGLWNEQYF | TGTGCCAGCAGTGCTCAGGGATTGTGGAACGAGCAGTACTTC | TRBJ2-7 | NA | NA | TRBV27
CASSTSGGAGETQYF | TGTGCCAGCAGCACTAGCGGGGGGGCTGGAGAGACCCAGTACTTC | TRBJ2-5 | TRBD2 | NA | TRBV7-9
CASSTDSATNEKLFF | TGCGCCAGCAGCACGGACAGTGCAACTAATGAAAAACTGTTTTTT | TRBJ1-4 | NA | NA | TRBV5-1
CSVEGPNTGELFF | TGCAGCGTTGAGGGGCCGAACACCGGGGAGCTGTTTTTT | TRBJ2-2 | NA | few | TRBV29-1
CASSPKETQYF | TGTGCCAGCTCACCCAAAGAGACCCAGTACTTC | TRBJ2-5 | NA | few | TRBV18
CASSQVDPEGEQFF | TGCGCCAGCAGCCAAGTGGACCCAGAGGGCGAGCAGTTCTTC | TRBJ2-1 | NA | NA | TRBV4-3
CASSQDGTEDYGYTF | TGTGCCAGCAGCCAAGATGGGACAGAGGACTATGGCTACACCTTC | TRBJ1-2 | TRBD1 | NA | TRBV4-2
CASSLWVGSNHGYTF | TGCGCCAGCAGCTTGTGGGTCGGGAGTAACCATGGCTACACCTTC | TRBJ1-2 | NA | once | TRBV5-1
CASSLGRMGGNSNQPQHF | TGTGCCAGCAGCTTAGGCAGAATGGGAGGGAATAGCAATCAGCCCCAGCATTTT | TRBJ1-5 | NA | NA | TRBV13